A single sample is the source of the 2 T cell receptor beta chains below, sequenced in a study of radiotherapy plus CTLA-4 blockade in lung cancer. Sequencing used immunoSEQ multiplex PCR; TCRdb keeps in-frame clones, though not all of them. This table holds 25,000 to 35,000 clones, roughly four fifths found once. The input for sequencing was peripheral blood, taken from a patient treated with radiotherapy plus ipilimumab. These receptor sequences come from a human donor with non-small cell lung cancer that progressed on radiotherapy plus ipilimumab.

Comments on this clone: The sample holds other DNA sequences that translate to the same CDR3. The J gene is TRBJ2-1, the V gene TRBV5-1; D is perhaps TRBD2 (7 bases). The CDR3 has 17 residues. The V gene lost 0 bases and the J gene lost 0 bases, with 13 bases spanning the gap. The germline CDR1 and CDR2 sequences are SGHRS and YFSETQ. CDR3: CASSLGSGGSSYNEQFF. The DNA for the CDR3 is TGCGCCAGCAGCTTGGGTTCGGGGGGCAGCTCCTACAATGAGCAGTTCTTC.

The genes are TRBV15 and TRBJ1-4, with 8 bases aligning to TRBD1. CDR3 length equals 16 residues. Germline CDR1 is LNHNV and CDR2 is YYDKDF (reference sequence). V trimming: 0 bases; J trimming: 8 bases; junction bases outside the gene matches: 8. CDR3 residues: CATSRDNAGGSEKLFF. CDR3 nucleotide sequence: TGTGCCACCAGCAGAGATAATGCAGGGGGCTCCGAAAAACTGTTTTTT. Full variable domain (remainder filled in from reference TRBV15 and TRBJ1-4): DAMVIQNPRYQVTQFGKPVTLSCSQTLNHNVMYWYQQKSSQAPKLLFHYYDKDFNNEADTPDNFQSRRPNTSFCFLDIRSPGLGDTAMYLCATSRDNAGGSEKLFFGSGTQLSVL.